This TCR beta chain comes out of a study of blood T cells in healthy people across ages. A second PCR of roughly 6 to 12 cycles used a sample-barcoded 5' primer and a J-beta primer mix. Each CDR3 protein gets one entry after TCRdb re-called the 5' RACE reads with MiXCR. The sample shows about 1.7 million distinct CDR3 sequences, roughly 30% of them seen only once. The CDR3 totals 15 residues. Germline V gene data show CDR1 as SQVTM and CDR2 as ANQGSEA. Unmatched junction bases numbered 10, after V lost 6 bases and J lost 6 bases. The clonotype comes from a woman aged 25 to 45 in good health. The chain has TRBV29-1 and TRBJ2-1; 11 bases are a match to TRBD2. The source material was blood. The CDR3 region is CSVVTGTSGTNEQFF. The CDR3, as DNA: TGCAGCGTGGTGACCGGGACTAGCGGTACCAATGAGCAGTTCTTC.